This T cell receptor beta chain was recorded in a study of blood T cell repertoires in COVID-19. CDR1 and CDR2 from the germline V gene are LNHNV and YYDKDF (reference sequence). V lost 5 bases and J 2 bases, leaving 9 bases between the germline ends. The CDR3 totals 13 residues. Enrolled through a virtual design, the participants were between roughly 18 and 100 years of age and came from some 25 US areas. In the original workflow: How many nucleated cells were present was estimated from reference gene primer amplification. Clones were read by immunoSEQ multiplex PCR, and TCRdb kept only the in-frame ones, dropping some. The DNA was the basis for D and trimming; V, J and clone size are from that table. The table records around 190,000 clones, around 86% of them present only once.

The sequencing sample was made of PBMCs or T cells enriched from blood (not recorded which). The chain is built from TRBV15 and TRBJ1-2; a possible D gene is TRBD1 (5 bases). The origin of this receptor is a man aged 40-55 years with acute COVID-19. The CDR3 DNA is TGTGCCACCAGCGTGGACAAGAACTATGGCTACACCTTC. Its translation is CATSVDKNYGYTF.